These 21 T cell receptor beta chains were all obtained from the same sample, sequenced in a study of cytomegalovirus exposure and HLA in healthy donors. The PCR contained 60 Vbeta and 13 Jbeta primers. The repertoire was sequenced with immunoSEQ multiplex PCR; TCRdb's copy has only in-frame clones and lacks some. Altogether over 150,000 clones are present, 80% to 85% being singletons, with the ten largest covering more than 8%. The sequenced material came from PBMCs. These TCRs come from a male donor in good health and CMV-seropositive.

The CDR3 region has the DNA TGTGCCAGCAGCTCAGGGAACTATGGCTACACCTTC. The encoded protein is CASSSGNYGYTF. This sequence joins TRBV7-9 and TRBJ1-2; TRBD1 might be the D (5 bases). Trimming removed 4 bases from V and 2 bases from J, with 5 bases in between. The germline V gene encodes CDR1 SEHNR and CDR2 FQNEAQ (reference sequence). The CDR3 sequence is 12 residues long.

V and J are TRBV28 and TRBJ2-7, with a weak D call TRBD2 (6 bases). The CDR3 is made up of 14 amino acids. The V end lost 2 bases, the J end lost 7 bases, and 15 bases lay between the germline ends. Germline V gives CDR1 MDHEN, CDR2 SYDVKM. Here the CDR3 DNA reads TGTGCCAGCAGTTTAGCAGGGTCTGGAGGGGAGCAGTACTTC. Encoded protein: CASSLAGSGGEQYF.

This clone was counted only a few times. The chain joins TRBV27 to TRBJ1-2; D is possibly TRBD1 (5 bases). Germline CDR1 MNHEY, CDR2 SMNVEV (reference sequence). Deletions cut 5 bases from V and 4 bases from J, with 11 bases between. This CDR3 has 13 residues. The CDR3 reads CASSKGKGYGYTF. In DNA, the CDR3 is TGTGCCAGCAGTAAGGGGAAAGGCTATGGCTACACCTTC.

The rearrangement links TRBV7-2 to TRBJ2-3, with a weak D call TRBD2 (5 bases). The germline V gene has CDR1 SGHTA and CDR2 FQGNSA. CDR3 length equals 15 residues. Trimming took 4 bases from V and 0 from J, leaving 11 bases between them. The CDR3 DNA reads as TGTGCCAGCAGCTCGACGGGGTCTAGCACAGATACGCAGTATTTT. Its protein is CASSSTGSSTDTQYF.

A note on this clone: The junction departs from the called germline gene at one end, perhaps through a read error. The V gene is TRBV6-4, the J gene TRBJ2-6; D possibly corresponds to TRBD1 (5 bases). The CDR3 is made up of 14 amino acids. CDR1 is MRHNA and CDR2 is SNTAGT in the germline V gene. For the CDR3, the DNA is TGTGCCAGCAGTGACAGCTCTGGGGCCAACGGCCTGACTTTC. This translates into CASSDSSGANGLTF.

The chain is built from TRBV5-6 and TRBJ1-2, with 7 positions matching TRBD1. This CDR3 spans 15 amino acids. Trimming removed 1 base from V and 0 bases from J; junction bases left unmatched: 3. CDR1 and CDR2 (germline): SGHDT, YYEEEE. The CDR3 reads CASSLRTGANYGYTF. For the CDR3, the DNA is TGTGCCAGCAGCTTGCGGACAGGAGCTAACTATGGCTACACCTTC.

The chain has TRBV27 and TRBJ2-5; D is perhaps TRBD2 (6 bases). V dropped 2 bases and J dropped 9 bases, with 13 bases sitting between them. Germline loops: CDR1 MNHEY, CDR2 SMNVEV (reference sequence). CDR3 length equals 13 residues. The CDR3: CASSLRAGRAQYF. In nucleotides, the CDR3 is TGTGCCAGCAGTTTACGGGCGGGACGGGCCCAGTACTTC.

The V call is TRBV5-1, the J call TRBJ1-3; no clear D gene. CDR3 length equals 14 residues. V was cut by 4 bases and J by 7 bases, with 15 bases left in between. Germline CDR1 is SGHRS and CDR2 is YFSETQ. The CDR3 reads CASSPESVTNTIYF. The CDR3, as DNA: TGCGCCAGCAGCCCGGAGTCAGTAACCAACACCATATATTTT.

The chain links TRBV18 to TRBJ2-1; D gene uncertain. Germline V lookup: CDR1 KGHSH, CDR2 LQKENI. This CDR3 spans 16 amino acids. Trimming pared 5 bases from V and 4 bases from J, leaving 18 bases between. CDR3 amino acids: CASSDDANVRYNEQFF. DNA of the CDR3: TGTGCCAGCTCAGACGACGCGAATGTGAGGTACAATGAGCAGTTCTTC.

V usage is TRBV11-2 and J usage is TRBJ2-3; TRBD2 aligns across 15 bases. This CDR3 contains 18 residues. With 5 bases clipped from V and 2 bases from J, the junction kept 8 bases outside the gene matches. Germline V gives CDR1 SGHAT, CDR2 FQNNGV. CDR3 bases: TGTGCCAGCAGCCCAGGGACTAGCGGGAGGTGGGACACAGATACGCAGTATTTT. This translates into CASSPGTSGRWDTDTQYF. The complete variable domain, with remaining parts taken from reference TRBV11-2 and TRBJ2-3, reads EAGVAQSPRYKIIEKRQSVAFWCNPISGHATLYWYQQILGQGPKLLIQFQNNGVVDDSQLPKDRFSAERLKGVDSTLKIQPAKLEDSAVYLCASSPGTSGRWDTDTQYFGPGTRLTVL.

The chain links TRBV5-1 to TRBJ2-7, with D possibly matching TRBD2 (6 bases). The CDR3 runs to 14 residues. Trimming took 5 bases from V and 3 from J, leaving 15 bases between them. Germline V CDR1 and CDR2: SGHRS, YFSETQ. For the CDR3, the DNA is TGCGCCAGCAGGCTTGGAGGGACTTTCTACGAGCAGTACTTC. Translated, it gives CASRLGGTFYEQYF.

The rearrangement links TRBV11-2 to TRBJ1-6; 7 nucleotides agree with TRBD1. The V gene end was trimmed by 0 bases and the J gene end by 9 bases; junction bases not matched to a gene: 2. Germline values: CDR1 SGHAT, CDR2 FQNNGV. The CDR3 runs to 14 residues. CDR3 DNA: TGTGCCAGCAGCTTAGAGGACAGGTTTTCACCCCTCCACTTT. This translates into CASSLEDRFSPLHF.

This clone was seen only once. The chain uses TRBV30 and TRBJ2-1; TRBD2 matches at 10 bases. The V gene's germline CDR1 is GTSNPN and CDR2 SVGIG (reference sequence). Trimming at V came to 0 bases and at J to 15 bases, leaving 5 bases not matched to a gene. The CDR3 spans 12 residues. The CDR3 sequence is CAWSVQAGGTFF. CDR3 sequence (DNA): TGTGCCTGGAGTGTCCAAGCGGGGGGGACGTTCTTC.

This clone was seen a single time. This chain uses TRBV19 with TRBJ2-2; D perhaps matches TRBD2 (6 bases). Trimming left V 7 bases short and J 6 bases short, with 12 bases between. Germline V gene data show CDR1 as LNHDA and CDR2 as SQIVND (reference sequence). The CDR3 covers 13 residues. The CDR3 loop reads CASIGGGAGELFF. The CDR3 DNA sequence: TGTGCCAGTATCGGCGGAGGGGCCGGGGAGCTGTTTTTT.

The chain employs TRBV11-2 and TRBJ2-2; 10 bases are shared with TRBD2. This CDR3 comprises 16 residues. The V and J ends lost 4 bases and 1 base, in that order; junction bases with no gene match: 3. Germline-derived CDR1 and CDR2 are SGHAT and FQNNGV. CDR3 DNA: TGTGCCAGCAGCTCCCGACTAGCGGGGAACACCGGGGAGCTGTTTTTT. Its translation: CASSSRLAGNTGELFF.

The rearrangement links TRBV19 to TRBJ1-6; D remains unclear. The V and J ends lost 5 bases and 7 bases respectively, with 9 bases between them. The CDR3 is made up of 13 amino acids. The germline gives CDR1 LNHDA, CDR2 SQIVND (reference sequence). The CDR3 loop is CASSQLLNSPLHF. The CDR3 nucleotides are TGTGCCAGTAGTCAACTGCTGAATTCACCCCTCCACTTT.

This clone showed up just once. The same CDR3 arises from other DNA sequences in this sample as well. The V and J genes are TRBV15 and TRBJ1-3, with a possible D match to TRBD1 (6 bases). The CDR3 contains 17 residues. V lost 3 bases to trimming and J lost 0 bases, with 15 bases between them. Germline CDR1 is LNHNV and CDR2 is YYDKDF (reference sequence). DNA of the CDR3: TGTGCCACCAGCAGGGGGGCAGGTAAGAGCTCTGGAAACACCATATATTTT. This encodes CATSRGAGKSSGNTIYF.

The V gene is TRBV7-6, the J gene TRBJ2-3; the match to TRBD2 covers 7 bases. V gave up 5 bases and J gave up 4 bases; unmatched junction bases: 6. CDR1 is SGHVS, CDR2 FNYEAQ, per germline. The CDR3 has 14 amino acids. CDR3 DNA sequence: TGTGCCAGCAGCCTAAGCGGGAACCCAGATACGCAGTATTTT. It translates to CASSLSGNPDTQYF.

Comment on this clone: The germline gene is not matched at one end of the junction; a read error may be the cause. This chain connects TRBV27 to TRBJ2-4, with a tentative D call TRBD1 (5 bases). Germline V CDR1 and CDR2: MNHEY, SMNVEV (reference sequence). The CDR3 is 16 amino acids. As DNA, the CDR3 is TGTGCCAGCAGTTTATCGAAGGGGCCGGTAGGAAACAGTCAGTACTTC. As protein: CASSLSKGPVGNSQYF.

The chain carries TRBV29-1 and TRBJ2-7; 7 positions agree with TRBD1. The V gene end was trimmed by 5 bases and the J gene end by 7 bases; junction bases not matched to a gene: 11. The CDR3 runs to 13 residues. CDR1 and CDR2 from the germline V gene are SQVTM and ANQGSEA. The CDR3 coding sequence is TGCAGCGTTTACAGGGGAGCCACGGGGGAGCAGTACTTC. It yields the protein CSVYRGATGEQYF.

V and J are TRBV5-6 and TRBJ2-1; 7 bases are shared with TRBD2. The germline V gene has CDR1 SGHDT and CDR2 YYEEEE. With V trimmed by 2 bases and J by 4 bases, 9 bases remained unmatched. The CDR3 sequence is 16 residues long. CDR3 sequence (DNA): TGTGCCAGCAGCTTTGTAAGGCCTAGCGGTTACAATGAGCAGTTCTTC. Encoded protein: CASSFVRPSGYNEQFF.